This TCR beta chain was recorded in a study of metastatic and nonmetastatic thyroid tumors. Overall study context: Across peripheral blood and tumor or nodule tissue samples taken from malignant and benign thyroid patients, the repertoires were compared with one another. General study findings and limits: Relative to benign nodules, malignant thyroid tumors were reportedly characterized by significantly elevated TCR beta diversity in blood and tumor.

Every patient underwent thyroid surgery untreated. Authors' data handling: Researchers built a distant-metastasis classifier for papillary thyroid cancer that drew on CDR3 differences across clinicopathological groups. TCRdb reanalyzed the PCR reads via MiXCR. TCRdb, rather than the study authors, made the V and J calls. The repertoire has some 22,000 clones, 20% to 30% of them found once; the top ten carry around 12%. Concerning this clone itself: The antigen is undetermined. Germline and junction disagree at one end, which may indicate a read error.

The CDR3 sequence is 14 residues long. Germline lookup yields CDR1 SGHRS and CDR2 YFSETQ. The sequence was obtained from a male donor with papillary thyroid cancer or a benign thyroid nodule (not recorded which). Some clones in this sample may be carry-over from other donors' samples. The chain has TRBV5-1 and TRBJ2-2, with D perhaps TRBD2 (5 bases). Sequenced: tumor tissue. CDR3: CASSWAKGDRGAVF. CDR3 sequence (DNA): TGCGCCAGCAGCTGGGCGAAGGGAGACCGTGGAGCTGTTTTT.